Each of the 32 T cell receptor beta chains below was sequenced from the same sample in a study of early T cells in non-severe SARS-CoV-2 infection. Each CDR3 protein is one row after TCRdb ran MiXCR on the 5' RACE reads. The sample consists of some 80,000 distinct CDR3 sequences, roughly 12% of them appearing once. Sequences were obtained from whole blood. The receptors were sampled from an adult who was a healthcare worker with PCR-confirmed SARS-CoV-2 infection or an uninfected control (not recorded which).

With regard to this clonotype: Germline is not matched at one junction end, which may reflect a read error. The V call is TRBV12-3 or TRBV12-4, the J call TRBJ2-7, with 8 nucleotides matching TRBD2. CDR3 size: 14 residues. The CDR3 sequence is CASSHGLAGFIIDF. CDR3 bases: TGTGCCAGCAGTCATGGGCTAGCGGGCTTTATTATCGACTTC.

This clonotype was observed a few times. This CDR3 reads CASSLSGTNGWAGELFF. In DNA, the CDR3 is TGTGCCAGCAGCTTATCCGGGACTAATGGTTGGGCCGGGGAGCTGTTTTTT. This chain joins TRBV7-6 and TRBJ2-2; 7 nucleotides agree with TRBD2. J lost 6 bases, V lost 2 bases, and 12 bases had no gene match. Germline CDR1 and CDR2: SGHVS and FNYEAQ. The CDR3 loop spans 17 amino acids.

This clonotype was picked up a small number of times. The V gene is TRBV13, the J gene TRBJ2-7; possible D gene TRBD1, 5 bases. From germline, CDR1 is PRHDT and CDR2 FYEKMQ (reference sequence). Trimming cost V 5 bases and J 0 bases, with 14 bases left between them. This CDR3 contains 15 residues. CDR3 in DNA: TGTGCCAGCAGCCCTCAGGGAATGGGCTCCTACGAGCAGTACTTC. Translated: CASSPQGMGSYEQYF. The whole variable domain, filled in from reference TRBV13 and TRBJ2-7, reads AAGVIQSPRHLIKEKRETATLKCYPIPRHDTVYWYQQGPGQDPQFLISFYEKMQSDKGSIPDRFSAQQFSDYHSELNMSSLELGDSALYFCASSPQGMGSYEQYFGPGTRLTVT.

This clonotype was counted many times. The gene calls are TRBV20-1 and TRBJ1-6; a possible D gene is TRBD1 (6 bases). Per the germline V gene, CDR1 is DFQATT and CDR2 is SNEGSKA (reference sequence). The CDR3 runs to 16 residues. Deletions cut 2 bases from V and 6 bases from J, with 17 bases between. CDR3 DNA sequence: TGCAGTGCTAGAAGTGCGGGGGGCGTAAGTAATTCACCCCTCCACTTT. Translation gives CSARSAGGVSNSPLHF.

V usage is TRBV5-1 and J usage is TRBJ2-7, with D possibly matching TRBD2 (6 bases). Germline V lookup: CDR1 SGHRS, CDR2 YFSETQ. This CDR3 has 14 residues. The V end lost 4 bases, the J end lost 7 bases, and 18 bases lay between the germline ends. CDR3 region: CASSGGTPKGEQYF. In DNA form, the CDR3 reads TGCGCCAGCAGCGGCGGGACGCCGAAGGGGGAGCAGTACTTC.

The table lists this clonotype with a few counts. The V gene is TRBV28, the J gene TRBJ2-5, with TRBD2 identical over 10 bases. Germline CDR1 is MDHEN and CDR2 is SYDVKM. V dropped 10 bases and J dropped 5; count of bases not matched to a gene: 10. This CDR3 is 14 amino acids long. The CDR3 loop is CAIQGSGRQETQYF. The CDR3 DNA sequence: TGTGCCATCCAAGGTAGCGGGAGGCAGGAGACCCAGTACTTC.

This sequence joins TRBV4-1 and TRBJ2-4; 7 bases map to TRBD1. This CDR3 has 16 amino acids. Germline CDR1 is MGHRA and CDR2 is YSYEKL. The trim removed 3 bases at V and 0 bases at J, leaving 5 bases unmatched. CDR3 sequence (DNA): TGCGCCAGCAGCCAGGGGACAGCACTAGCCAAAAACATTCAGTACTTC. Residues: CASSQGTALAKNIQYF.

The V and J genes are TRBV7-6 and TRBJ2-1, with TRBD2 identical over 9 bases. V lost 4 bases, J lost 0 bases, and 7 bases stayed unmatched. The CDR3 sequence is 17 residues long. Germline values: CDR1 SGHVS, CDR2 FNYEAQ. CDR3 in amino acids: CASSSGSSGSSYNEQFF. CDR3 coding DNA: TGTGCCAGCAGCTCCGGTAGTAGCGGGAGCTCCTACAATGAGCAGTTCTTC.

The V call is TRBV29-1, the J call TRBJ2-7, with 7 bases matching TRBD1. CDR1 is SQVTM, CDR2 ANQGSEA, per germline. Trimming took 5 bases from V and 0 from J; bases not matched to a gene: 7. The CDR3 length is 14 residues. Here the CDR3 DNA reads TGCAGCGTTACCCGGGACAGTACCTCCTACGAGCAGTACTTC. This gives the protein CSVTRDSTSYEQYF.

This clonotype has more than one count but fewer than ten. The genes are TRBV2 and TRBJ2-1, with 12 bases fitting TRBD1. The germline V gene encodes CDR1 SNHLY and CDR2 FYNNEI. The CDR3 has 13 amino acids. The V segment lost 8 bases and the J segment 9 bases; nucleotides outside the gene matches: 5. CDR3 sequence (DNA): TGTGCCAGCGGGGACAGGGGGCAAAGTGAGCAGTTCTTC. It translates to CASGDRGQSEQFF.

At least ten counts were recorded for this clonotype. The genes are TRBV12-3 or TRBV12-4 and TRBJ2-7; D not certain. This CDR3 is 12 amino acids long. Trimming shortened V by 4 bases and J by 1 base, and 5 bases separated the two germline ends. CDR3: CASSSVSYEQYF. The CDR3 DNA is TGTGCCAGCAGTTCCGTGTCCTACGAGCAGTACTTC.

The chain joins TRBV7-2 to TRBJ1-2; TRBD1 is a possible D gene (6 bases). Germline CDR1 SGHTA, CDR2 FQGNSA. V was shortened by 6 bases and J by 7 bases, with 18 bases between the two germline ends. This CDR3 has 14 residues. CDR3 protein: CASRLNRELSGYTF. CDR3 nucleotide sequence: TGTGCCAGCAGACTCAACAGGGAACTGAGTGGCTACACCTTC.

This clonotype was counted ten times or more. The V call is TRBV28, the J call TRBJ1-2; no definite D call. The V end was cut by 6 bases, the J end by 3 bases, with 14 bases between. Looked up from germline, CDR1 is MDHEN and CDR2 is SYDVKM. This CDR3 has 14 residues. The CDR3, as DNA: TGTGCCAGCAGCCCCCTCACAGAATACTATGGCTACACCTTC. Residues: CASSPLTEYYGYTF.

The chain's CDR3 is CASSQGLGTNEQFF. CDR3 in DNA: TGTGCCAGCAGCCAAGGACTAGGGACGAATGAGCAGTTCTTC. The chain has TRBV3-1 and TRBJ2-1, with D possibly matching TRBD2 (6 bases). In germline, CDR1 is LGHDT, CDR2 YNNKEL (reference sequence). This CDR3 region has 14 residues. Trimming shortened V by 1 base and J by 7 bases, and 11 bases separated the two germline ends.

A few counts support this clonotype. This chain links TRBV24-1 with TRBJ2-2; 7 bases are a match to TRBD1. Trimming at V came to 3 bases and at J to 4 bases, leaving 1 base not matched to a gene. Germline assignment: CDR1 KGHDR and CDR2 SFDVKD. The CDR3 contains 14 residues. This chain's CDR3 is CATSDDRATGELFF. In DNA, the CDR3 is TGTGCCACCAGTGATGACAGGGCCACCGGGGAGCTGTTTTTT.

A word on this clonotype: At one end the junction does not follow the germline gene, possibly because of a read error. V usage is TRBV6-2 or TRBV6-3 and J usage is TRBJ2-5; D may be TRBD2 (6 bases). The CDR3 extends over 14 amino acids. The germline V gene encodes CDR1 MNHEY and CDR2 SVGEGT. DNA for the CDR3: TGTGCCAGCAGTTGGAGTAGCGGTCAAGAGTCCCAGTACTTC. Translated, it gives CASSWSSGQESQYF.

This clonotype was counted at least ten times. The CDR3 here is CASSLEGPLNEKLFF. The CDR3 nucleotides are TGTGCCAGCAGCTTAGAAGGACCCCTTAATGAAAAACTGTTTTTT. The genes are TRBV7-9 and TRBJ1-4; D not certain. Looked up from germline, CDR1 is SEHNR and CDR2 is FQNEAQ (reference sequence). V was pared by 1 base and J by 4 bases, with 10 bases between. This CDR3 is 15 amino acids long.

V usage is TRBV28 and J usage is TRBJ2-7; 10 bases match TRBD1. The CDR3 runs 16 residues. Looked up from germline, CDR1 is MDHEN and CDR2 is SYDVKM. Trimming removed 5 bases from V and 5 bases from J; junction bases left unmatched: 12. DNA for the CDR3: TGTGCCAGCAGTCCTGTGCCGGGACAGGGGAGGAACGAGCAGTACTTC. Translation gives CASSPVPGQGRNEQYF.

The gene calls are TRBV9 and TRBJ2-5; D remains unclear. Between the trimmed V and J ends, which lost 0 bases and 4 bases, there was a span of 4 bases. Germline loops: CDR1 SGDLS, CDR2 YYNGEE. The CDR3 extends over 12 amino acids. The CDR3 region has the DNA TGTGCCAGCAGCGTAGAGGGAGAGACCCAGTACTTC. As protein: CASSVEGETQYF.

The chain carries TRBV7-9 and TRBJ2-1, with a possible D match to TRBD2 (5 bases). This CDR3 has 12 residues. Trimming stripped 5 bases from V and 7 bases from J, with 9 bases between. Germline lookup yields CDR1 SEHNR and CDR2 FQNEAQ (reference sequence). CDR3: CASSVGGNEQFF. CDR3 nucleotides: TGTGCCAGCAGCGTGGGCGGGAATGAGCAGTTCTTC.

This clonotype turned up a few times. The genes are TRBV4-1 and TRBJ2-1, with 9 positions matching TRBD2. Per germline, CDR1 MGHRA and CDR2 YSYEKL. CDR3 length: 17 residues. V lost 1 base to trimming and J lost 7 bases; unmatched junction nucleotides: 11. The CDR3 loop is CASSQAGAGGGGNEQFF. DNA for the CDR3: TGCGCCAGCAGCCAAGCCGGAGCGGGGGGAGGAGGAAATGAGCAGTTCTTC.

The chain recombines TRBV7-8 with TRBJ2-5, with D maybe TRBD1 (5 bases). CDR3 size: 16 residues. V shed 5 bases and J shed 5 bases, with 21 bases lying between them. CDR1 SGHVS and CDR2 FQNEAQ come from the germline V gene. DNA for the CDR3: TGTGCCAGCAGCCCTACCCAGGGCAGTGTTTGGGAGACCCAGTACTTC. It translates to CASSPTQGSVWETQYF.

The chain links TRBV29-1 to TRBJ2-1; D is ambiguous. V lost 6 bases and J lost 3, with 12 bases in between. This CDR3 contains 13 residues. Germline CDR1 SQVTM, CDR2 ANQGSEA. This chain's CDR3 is CSVYGEVYNEQFF. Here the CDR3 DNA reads TGCAGCGTGTACGGTGAGGTCTACAATGAGCAGTTCTTC.

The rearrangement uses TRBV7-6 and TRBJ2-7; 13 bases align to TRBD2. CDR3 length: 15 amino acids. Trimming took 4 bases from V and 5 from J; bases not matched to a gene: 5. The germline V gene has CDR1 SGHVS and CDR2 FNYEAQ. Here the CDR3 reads CASSSRTSGRHEQYF. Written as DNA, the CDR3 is TGTGCCAGCAGCTCCAGGACTAGCGGGAGACACGAGCAGTACTTC.

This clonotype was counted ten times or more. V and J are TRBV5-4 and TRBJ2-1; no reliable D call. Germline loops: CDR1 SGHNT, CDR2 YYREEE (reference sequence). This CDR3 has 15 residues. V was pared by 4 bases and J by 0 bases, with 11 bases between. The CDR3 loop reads CASSASVNSYNEQFF. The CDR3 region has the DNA TGTGCCAGCAGCGCGAGCGTGAACTCCTACAATGAGCAGTTCTTC. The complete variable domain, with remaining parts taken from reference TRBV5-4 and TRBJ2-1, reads ETGVTQSPTHLIKTRGQQVTLRCSSQSGHNTVSWYQQALGQGPQFIFQYYREEENGRGNFPPRFSGLQFPNYSSELNVNALELDDSALYLCASSASVNSYNEQFFGPGTRLTVL.

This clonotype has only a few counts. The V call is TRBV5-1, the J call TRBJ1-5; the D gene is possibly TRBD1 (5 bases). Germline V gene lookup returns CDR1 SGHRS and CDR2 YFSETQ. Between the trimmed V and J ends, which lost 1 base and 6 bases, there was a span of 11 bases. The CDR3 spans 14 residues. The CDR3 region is CASSLSGEGQPQHF. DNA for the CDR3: TGCGCCAGCAGCTTGTCGGGGGAAGGTCAGCCCCAGCATTTT.

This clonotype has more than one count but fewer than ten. CDR3 residues: CAISPPTSFTGELFF. The CDR3, as DNA: TGTGCCATCAGCCCCCCCACTAGTTTCACCGGGGAGCTGTTTTTT. The chain recombines TRBV10-3 with TRBJ2-2; weak D call: TRBD2 (5 bases). Trimming stripped 6 bases from V and 4 bases from J, with 15 bases between. This CDR3 is built from 15 residues. Per germline, CDR1 ENHRY and CDR2 SYGVKD.

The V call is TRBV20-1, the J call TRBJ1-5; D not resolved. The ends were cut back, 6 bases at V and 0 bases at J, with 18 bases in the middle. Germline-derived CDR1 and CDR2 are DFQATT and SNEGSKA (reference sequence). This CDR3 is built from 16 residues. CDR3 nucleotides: TGCAGTGCGGACGAAGAGGGATATTATAGCAATCAGCCCCAGCATTTT. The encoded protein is CSADEEGYYSNQPQHF.

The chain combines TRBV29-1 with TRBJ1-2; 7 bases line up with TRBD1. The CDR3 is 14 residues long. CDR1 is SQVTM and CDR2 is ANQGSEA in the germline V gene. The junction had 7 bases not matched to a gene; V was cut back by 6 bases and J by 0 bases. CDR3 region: CSVRGIRANYGYTF. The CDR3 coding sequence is TGCAGCGTCAGGGGGATCCGAGCTAACTATGGCTACACCTTC.

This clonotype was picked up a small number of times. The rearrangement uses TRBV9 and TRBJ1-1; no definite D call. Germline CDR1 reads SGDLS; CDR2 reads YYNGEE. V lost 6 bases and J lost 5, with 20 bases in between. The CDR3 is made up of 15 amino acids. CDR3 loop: CASTLDGTRGTEAFF. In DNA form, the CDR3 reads TGTGCCAGCACCCTAGACGGAACGAGAGGGACTGAAGCTTTCTTT.

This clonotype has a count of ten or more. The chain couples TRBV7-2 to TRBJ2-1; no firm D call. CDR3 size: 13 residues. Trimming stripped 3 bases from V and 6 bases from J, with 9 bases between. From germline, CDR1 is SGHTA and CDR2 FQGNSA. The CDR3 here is CASSFQFFNEQFF. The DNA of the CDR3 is TGTGCCAGCAGCTTTCAATTCTTCAATGAGCAGTTCTTC. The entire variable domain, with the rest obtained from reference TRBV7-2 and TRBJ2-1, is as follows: GAGVSQSPSNKVTEKGKDVELRCDPISGHTALYWYRQSLGQGLEFLIYFQGNSAPDKSGLPSDRFSAERTGGSVSTLTIQRTQQEDSAVYLCASSFQFFNEQFFGPGTRLTVL.

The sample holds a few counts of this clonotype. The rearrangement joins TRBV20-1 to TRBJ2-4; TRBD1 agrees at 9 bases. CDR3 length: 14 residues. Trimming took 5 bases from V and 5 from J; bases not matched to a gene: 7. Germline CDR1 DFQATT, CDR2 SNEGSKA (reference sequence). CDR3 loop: CSARARDRENIQYF. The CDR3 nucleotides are TGCAGTGCTCGCGCGAGGGACAGGGAAAACATTCAGTACTTC.